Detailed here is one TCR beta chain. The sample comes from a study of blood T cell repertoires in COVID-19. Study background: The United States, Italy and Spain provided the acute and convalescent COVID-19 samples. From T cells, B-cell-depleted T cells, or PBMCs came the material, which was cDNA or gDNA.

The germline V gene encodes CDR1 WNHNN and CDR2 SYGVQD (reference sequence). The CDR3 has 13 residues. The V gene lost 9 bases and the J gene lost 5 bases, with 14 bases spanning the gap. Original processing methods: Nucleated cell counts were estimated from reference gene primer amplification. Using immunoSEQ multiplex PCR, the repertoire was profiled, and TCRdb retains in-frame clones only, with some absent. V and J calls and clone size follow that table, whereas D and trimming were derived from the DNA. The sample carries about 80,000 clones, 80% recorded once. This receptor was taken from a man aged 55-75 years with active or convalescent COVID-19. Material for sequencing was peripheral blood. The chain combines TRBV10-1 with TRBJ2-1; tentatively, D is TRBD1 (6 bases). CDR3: CASPGHFNNEQFF. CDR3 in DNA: TGCGCCAGTCCGGGACATTTCAACAATGAGCAGTTCTTC.